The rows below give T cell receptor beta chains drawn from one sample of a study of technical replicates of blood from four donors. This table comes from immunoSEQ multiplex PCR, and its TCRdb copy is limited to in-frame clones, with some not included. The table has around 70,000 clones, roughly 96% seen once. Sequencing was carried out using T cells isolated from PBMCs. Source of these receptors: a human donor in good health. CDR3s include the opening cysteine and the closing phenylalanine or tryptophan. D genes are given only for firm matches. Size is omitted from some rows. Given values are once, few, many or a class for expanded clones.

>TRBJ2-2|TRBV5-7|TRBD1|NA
CASSLVQGATGELFF
TGTGCCAGCAGCTTGGTACAGGGGGCGACCGGGGAGCTGTTTTTT
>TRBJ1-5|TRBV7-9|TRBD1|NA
CASSLGRDSHQPQHF
TGTGCCAGCAGCTTAGGTCGGGACAGCCATCAGCCCCAGCATTTT
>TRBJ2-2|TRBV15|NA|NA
CATSTLDRSDGTGELFF
TGTGCCACCAGCACACTTGACAGGAGCGATGGAACCGGGGAGCTGTTTTTT
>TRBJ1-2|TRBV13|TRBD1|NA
CADPPQTTGSDGYTF
TGTGCAGACCCCCCCCAAACGACAGGGTCCGATGGCTACACCTTC
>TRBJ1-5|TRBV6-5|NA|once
CASSYDQGSNQPQHF
TGTGCCAGCAGTTACGACCAGGGAAGCAATCAGCCCCAGCATTTT
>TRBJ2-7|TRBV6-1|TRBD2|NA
CASSGSSGRAHYEQYF
TGTGCCAGCAGTGGGTCCAGCGGGAGGGCCCACTACGAGCAGTACTTC
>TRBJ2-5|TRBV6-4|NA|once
CASSASAQETQYF
TGTGCCAGCAGTGCAAGCGCCCAAGAGACCCAGTACTTC
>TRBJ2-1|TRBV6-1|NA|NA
CASSPRGSFHEQFF
TGTGCCAGCAGTCCCCGGGGTTCGTTCCATGAGCAGTTCTTC
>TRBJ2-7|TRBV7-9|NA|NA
CASSLLQGLYEQYF
TGTGCCAGCAGCCTACTTCAAGGACTATACGAGCAGTACTTC
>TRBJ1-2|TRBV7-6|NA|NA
CASSFGPNYGYTF
TGTGCCAGCAGCTTTGGGCCTAACTATGGCTACACCTTC
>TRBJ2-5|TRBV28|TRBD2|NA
CASSPAGTSRTQYF
TGTGCCAGCAGTCCCGCCGGGACTAGCCGGACTCAGTACTTC
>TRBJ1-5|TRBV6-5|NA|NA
CASSPSLGVNQPQHF
TGTGCCAGCAGTCCCTCCCTAGGGGTCAATCAGCCCCAGCATTTT
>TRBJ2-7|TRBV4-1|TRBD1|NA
CASRLTDRDEQYF
TGCGCCAGCAGACTAACGGACAGGGACGAGCAGTACTTC
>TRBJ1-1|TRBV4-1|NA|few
CASSQGQLRNTEAFF
TGCGCCAGCAGCCAAGGACAACTCCGAAACACTGAAGCTTTCTTT
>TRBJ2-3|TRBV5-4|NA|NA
CASSLTSGTDTQYF
TGTGCCAGCAGCTTGACGAGTGGCACAGATACGCAGTATTTT
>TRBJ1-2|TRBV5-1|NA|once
CASSLDRSYGYTF
TGCGCCAGCAGCTTGGACAGGTCCTATGGCTACACCTTC
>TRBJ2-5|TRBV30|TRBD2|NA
CAWTTSGGGVETQYF
TGTGCCTGGACCACCAGCGGGGGAGGGGTTGAGACCCAGTACTTC
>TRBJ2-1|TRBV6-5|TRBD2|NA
CASSQAGSSYNEQFF
TGTGCCAGCAGCCAAGCGGGATCTTCCTACAATGAGCAGTTCTTC
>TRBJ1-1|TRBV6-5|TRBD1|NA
CASRTGRWGAEAFF
TGTGCCAGCAGGACAGGGAGGTGGGGCGCTGAAGCTTTCTTT
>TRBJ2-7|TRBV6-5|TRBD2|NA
CASSYRAGLEHEQYF
TGTGCCAGCAGTTACCGGGCGGGACTAGAACACGAGCAGTACTTC
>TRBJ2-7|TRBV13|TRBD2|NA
CASSLNPTGLAVYEQYF
TGTGCCAGCAGCTTAAATCCGACAGGACTAGCGGTCTACGAGCAGTACTTC
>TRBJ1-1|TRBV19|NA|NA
CASSKTGGTEAFF
TGTGCCAGTAGTAAGACGGGAGGCACTGAAGCTTTCTTT
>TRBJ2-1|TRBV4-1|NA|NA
CASRTQKGGASSYNEQFF
TGCGCCAGCAGAACCCAGAAGGGGGGGGCAAGCTCCTACAATGAGCAGTTCTTC
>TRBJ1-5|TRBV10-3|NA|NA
CAISALTVMKGNQPQHF
TGTGCCATCAGTGCCTTGACAGTGATGAAGGGCAATCAGCCCCAGCATTTT
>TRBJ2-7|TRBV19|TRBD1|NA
CASSSQGASYEQYF
TGTGCCAGTAGTAGTCAGGGGGCCTCCTACGAGCAGTACTTC
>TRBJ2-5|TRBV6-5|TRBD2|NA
CASSYTLAGGQETQYF
TGTGCCAGCAGTTATACCCTAGCGGGGGGCCAAGAGACCCAGTACTTC
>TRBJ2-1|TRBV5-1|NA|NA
CASSSSTDYNEQFF
TGCGCCAGCAGCTCCTCGACAGATTACAATGAGCAGTTCTTC
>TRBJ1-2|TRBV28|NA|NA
CASSLFQGAEGYTF
TGTGCCAGCAGTTTATTTCAGGGTGCGGAAGGCTACACCTTC
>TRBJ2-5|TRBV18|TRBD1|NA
CASSPLGQRVTQYF
TGTGCCAGCTCACCGTTGGGACAGCGTGTGACCCAGTACTTC
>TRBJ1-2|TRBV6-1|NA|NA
CASSEVSGRGYGYTF
TGTGCCAGCAGTGAAGTCAGTGGCAGGGGATATGGCTACACCTTC
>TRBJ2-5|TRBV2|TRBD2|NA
CASSESSGSRETQYF
TGTGCCAGCAGTGAATCCAGCGGGAGTAGGGAGACCCAGTACTTC
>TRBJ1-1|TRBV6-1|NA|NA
CASIRQVYAFF
TGTGCCAGCATAAGACAGGTATACGCTTTCTTT
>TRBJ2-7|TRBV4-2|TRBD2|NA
CASSQEGREGLYEQYF
TGTGCCAGCAGCCAAGAAGGGCGGGAGGGCCTCTACGAGCAGTACTTC
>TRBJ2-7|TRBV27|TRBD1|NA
CASSMQGAYEQYF
TGTGCCAGCAGTATGCAGGGGGCCTACGAGCAGTACTTC
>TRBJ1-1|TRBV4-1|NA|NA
CASSQEKRGGNTEAFF
TGCGCCAGCAGCCAAGAAAAGCGGGGGGGGAACACTGAAGCTTTCTTT
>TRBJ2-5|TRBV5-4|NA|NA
CASSPSDRRLETQYF
TGTGCCAGCAGCCCATCCGACAGGCGTTTAGAGACCCAGTACTTC
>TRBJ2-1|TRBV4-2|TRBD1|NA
CASSQEGQGLVRDEQFF
TGTGCCAGCAGCCAAGAAGGACAGGGACTTGTCCGGGATGAGCAGTTCTTC
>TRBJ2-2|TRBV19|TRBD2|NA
CASSIAQTLAAVYGELFF
TGTGCCAGTAGTATAGCTCAAACACTAGCGGCGGTTTACGGGGAGCTGTTTTTT
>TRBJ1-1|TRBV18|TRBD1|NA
CASSYSGQNRREAFF
TGTGCCAGCTCATATTCGGGACAGAACCGAAGAGAAGCTTTCTTT
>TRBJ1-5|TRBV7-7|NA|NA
CASRQGHFYSPPNQPQHF
TGTGCTAGCAGGCAGGGACACTTTTACAGCCCCCCGAATCAGCCCCAGCATTTT
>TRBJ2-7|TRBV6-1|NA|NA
CASSDLGRSYEQYF
TGTGCCAGCAGTGATTTGGGCCGCTCCTACGAGCAGTACTTC
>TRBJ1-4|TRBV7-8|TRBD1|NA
CASSLRTGTNEKLFF
TGTGCCAGCAGCTTAAGGACAGGGACTAATGAAAAACTGTTTTTT
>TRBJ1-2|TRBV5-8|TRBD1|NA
CASSLTMTVGDSEVYYGYTF
TGTGCCAGCAGCTTGACTATGACTGTCGGGGACAGCGAGGTTTATTATGGCTACACCTTC
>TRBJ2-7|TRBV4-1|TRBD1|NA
CASSLVPGTGQVDYEQYF
TGCGCCAGCAGCCTTGTCCCAGGGACGGGACAGGTTGACTACGAGCAGTACTTC
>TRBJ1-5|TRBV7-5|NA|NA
CVRSRDREINQPQHF
TGTGTCAGAAGCAGAGACAGGGAAATAAATCAGCCCCAGCATTTT
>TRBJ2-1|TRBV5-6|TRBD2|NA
CASSFGGGNEQFF
TGTGCCAGCAGCTTTGGGGGAGGGAATGAGCAGTTCTTC
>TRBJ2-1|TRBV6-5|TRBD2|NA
CASSPGLANEQFF
TGTGCCAGCAGCCCGGGACTAGCCAATGAGCAGTTCTTC
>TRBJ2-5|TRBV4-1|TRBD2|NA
CASSQDVTGGPQETQYF
TGCGCCAGCAGCCAAGATGTAACGGGAGGGCCCCAAGAGACCCAGTACTTC
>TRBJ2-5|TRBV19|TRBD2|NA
CASGSGGARETQYF
TGTGCCAGCGGAAGCGGGGGGGCCCGAGAGACCCAGTACTTC
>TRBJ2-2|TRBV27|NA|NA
CASSLHGELFF
TGTGCCAGCAGTTTACACGGGGAGCTGTTTTTT
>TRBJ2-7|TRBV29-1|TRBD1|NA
CSVGETGGYEQYF
TGCAGCGTGGGGGAGACAGGGGGCTACGAGCAGTACTTC
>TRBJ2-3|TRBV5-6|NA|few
CASSLDRGGLTDTQYF
TGTGCCAGCAGCTTGGACAGGGGGGGTCTCACAGATACGCAGTATTTT
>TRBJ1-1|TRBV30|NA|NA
CAWTGGTSPAFF
TGTGCCTGGACGGGGGGAACCAGTCCGGCTTTCTTT
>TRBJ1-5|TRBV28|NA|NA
CASTRGLNQPQHF
TGTGCCAGTACAAGGGGCCTAAATCAGCCCCAGCATTTT
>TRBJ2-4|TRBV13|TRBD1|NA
CASSYNTGQGETDIQYF
TGTGCCAGCAGCTACAATACCGGCCAGGGGGAGACGGACATTCAGTACTTC
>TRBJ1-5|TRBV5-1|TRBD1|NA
CASSPTGVQPQHF
TGCGCCAGCAGCCCGACAGGGGTTCAGCCCCAGCATTTT
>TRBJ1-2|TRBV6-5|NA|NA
CASSLARENYGYTF
TGTGCCAGCAGTTTGGCCAGGGAAAACTATGGCTACACCTTC
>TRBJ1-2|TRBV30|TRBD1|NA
CAWSGPTGIPYGYTF
TGTGCCTGGAGTGGTCCGACAGGGATCCCCTATGGCTACACCTTC